One sample yielded the 20 T cell receptor beta chains listed below, sequenced in a study of blood T cell repertoires in COVID-19. This table comes from immunoSEQ multiplex PCR, and its TCRdb copy is limited to in-frame clones, with some not included. The sample lists fewer than 40,000 clones, 80% to 90% occurring once. What was sequenced was peripheral blood. The receptor source for this set is an elderly woman with active or convalescent COVID-19.

The V call is TRBV6-5, the J call TRBJ2-2; D gene uncertain. Germline values: CDR1 MNHEY, CDR2 SVGAGI. The length of the CDR3 is 14 residues. Trimming pared 8 bases from V and 4 bases from J, leaving 14 bases between. CDR3 amino acids: CASGTGFPTGELFF. CDR3 sequence (DNA): TGTGCCAGCGGCACGGGTTTCCCCACCGGGGAGCTGTTTTTT.

The chain carries TRBV6-5 and TRBJ2-7; the match to TRBD2 covers 7 bases. Losses at the gene ends were 6 bases for V and 6 bases for J; bases not matched to a gene: 14. In germline, CDR1 is MNHEY, CDR2 SVGAGI. The CDR3 covers 15 residues. CDR3 amino acids: CASRATGTTAREQYF. The CDR3 nucleotides are TGTGCCAGCAGAGCTACCGGGACTACTGCCCGCGAGCAGTACTTC.

The chain is built from TRBV11-3 and TRBJ1-6, with 7 positions matching TRBD1. The CDR3 is made up of 14 amino acids. Germline CDR1 SGHNT, CDR2 YENEEA. Trimming cost V 4 bases and J 10 bases; bases outside gene matches: 7. The CDR3 DNA reads TGTGCCAGCAGCTCTACAGGGGTTGGATCACCCCTCCACTTT. It codes for CASSSTGVGSPLHF.

This chain joins TRBV9 and TRBJ2-1, with 8 bases aligning to TRBD2. With 0 bases clipped from V and 7 bases from J, the junction kept 6 bases outside the gene matches. Per germline, CDR1 SGDLS and CDR2 YYNGEE. The CDR3 sequence is 15 residues long. The CDR3 DNA sequence: TGTGCCAGCAGCGTAGGTGGCGGGGGGAAAAATGAGCAGTTCTTC. Amino acids: CASSVGGGGKNEQFF.

This clone was detected only once. The V call is TRBV7-9, the J call TRBJ2-7; D is unresolved. This CDR3 spans 13 amino acids. V gave up 3 bases and J gave up 0 bases, with 6 bases separating them. CDR1 and CDR2 (germline): SEHNR, FQNEAQ (reference sequence). The CDR3 is CASSFHNSYEQYF. DNA of the CDR3: TGTGCCAGCAGCTTCCACAACTCCTACGAGCAGTACTTC. Combining the CDR3 with reference TRBV7-9 and TRBJ2-7 gives the whole variable domain DTGVSQNPRHKITKRGQNVTFRCDPISEHNRLYWYRQTLGQGPEFLTYFQNEAQLEKSRLLSDRFSAERPKGSFSTLEIQRTEQGDSAMYLCASSFHNSYEQYFGPGTRLTVT.

The J gene is TRBJ2-5, the V gene TRBV5-4, with TRBD2 matching over 14 bases. V lost 3 bases, J lost 6 bases, and 7 bases stayed unmatched. Germline V lookup: CDR1 SGHNT, CDR2 YYREEE (reference sequence). The CDR3 sequence is 16 residues long. In DNA form, the CDR3 reads TGTGCCAGCAGCTCACCCGGGACTAGCGGGGGTCAGACCCAGTACTTC. As protein: CASSSPGTSGGQTQYF.

In this sample, this clone turned up a few times. This rearrangement joins TRBV2 to TRBJ2-5; no definite D call. The CDR3 consists of 13 residues. Germline V CDR1 and CDR2: SNHLY, FYNNEI. Trimming stripped 2 bases from V and 8 bases from J, with 12 bases between. Here the CDR3 reads CASSEWRRPTQYF. The CDR3, as DNA: TGTGCCAGCAGTGAATGGCGGAGACCAACCCAGTACTTC.

This sequence joins TRBV18 and TRBJ2-7; 7 bases line up with TRBD1. Germline lookup yields CDR1 KGHSH and CDR2 LQKENI. The CDR3 is 14 amino acids. With V trimmed by 0 bases and J by 6 bases, 5 bases remained unmatched. For the CDR3, the DNA is TGTGCCAGCTCACCACCGACAGGGCCTACCGAGCAGTACTTC. It is translated as CASSPPTGPTEQYF.

The CDR3: CATSTGTLLRDTQYF. The CDR3 DNA is TGTGCCACCAGCACAGGGACTCTTCTTAGGGATACGCAGTATTTT. The J gene is TRBJ2-3, the V gene TRBV15, with D maybe TRBD2 (6 bases). Trimming took 4 bases from V and 6 from J, leaving 17 bases between them. CDR1 is LNHNV, CDR2 YYDKDF, per germline (reference sequence). The CDR3 spans 15 residues.

This clone showed up just once. V is TRBV6-6 and J is TRBJ1-2, with TRBD1 as a possible D gene (6 bases). Trimming shortened V by 6 bases and J by 8 bases, and 13 bases separated the two germline ends. The germline gives CDR1 MNHNY, CDR2 SVGAGI (reference sequence). CDR3 length equals 12 residues. CDR3 sequence: CASSDRRYGYTF. The CDR3 DNA is TGTGCCAGCAGCGACAGGAGATACGGCTACACCTTC.

This clone occurred once. This rearrangement joins TRBV19 to TRBJ1-1, with no clear D. V was shortened by 1 base and J by 0 bases, with 15 bases between the two germline ends. Germline V gene lookup returns CDR1 LNHDA and CDR2 SQIVND (reference sequence). This CDR3 region has 17 residues. CDR3: CASSIATSAPLNTEAFF. The CDR3 bases are TGTGCCAGTAGTATAGCTACCAGCGCACCCTTGAACACTGAAGCTTTCTTT.

The chain employs TRBV27 and TRBJ2-2; D may be TRBD2 (6 bases). The CDR3 consists of 14 residues. Germline V gene data show CDR1 as MNHEY and CDR2 as SMNVEV (reference sequence). The V gene lost 5 bases and the J gene lost 6 bases, with 13 bases spanning the gap. The CDR3 is CASSPSRLAGELFF. DNA for the CDR3: TGTGCCAGCAGTCCGTCAAGACTAGCCGGGGAGCTGTTTTTT.

The chain uses TRBV13 and TRBJ2-3; 10 bases match TRBD2. The CDR3 runs to 16 residues. J gave up 0 bases and V 2 bases, and 2 bases lay outside the gene matches. Per the germline V gene, CDR1 is PRHDT and CDR2 is FYEKMQ (reference sequence). The CDR3 sequence is CASSLIAGGSTDTQYF. CDR3 nucleotides: TGTGCCAGCAGCTTAATAGCGGGGGGAAGCACAGATACGCAGTATTTT. The full variable domain, rest sourced from reference TRBV13 and TRBJ2-3, is AAGVIQSPRHLIKEKRETATLKCYPIPRHDTVYWYQQGPGQDPQFLISFYEKMQSDKGSIPDRFSAQQFSDYHSELNMSSLELGDSALYFCASSLIAGGSTDTQYFGPGTRLTVL.

This rearrangement joins TRBV28 to TRBJ1-5; D remains unclear. Trimming left V 7 bases short and J 2 bases short, with 18 bases between. CDR3 length: 16 residues. The germline V gene encodes CDR1 MDHEN and CDR2 SYDVKM. This CDR3 reads CASTAFLNGGNQPQHF. The DNA for the CDR3 is TGTGCCAGCACCGCTTTTCTTAACGGTGGCAATCAGCCCCAGCATTTT.

This chain connects TRBV19 to TRBJ1-6; maybe TRBD1 (6 bases). This CDR3 has 18 amino acids. Trimming took 2 bases from V and 9 from J, leaving 23 bases between them. Germline assignment: CDR1 LNHDA and CDR2 SQIVND (reference sequence). This chain's CDR3 is CASSIPGWGGRNGSPLHF. The CDR3 DNA reads as TGTGCCAGTAGTATACCAGGTTGGGGGGGCCGCAATGGTTCACCCCTCCACTTT.

The chain links TRBV27 to TRBJ1-4; TRBD1 aligns across 10 bases. Trimming took 5 bases from V and 10 from J; bases not matched to a gene: 7. The CDR3 runs 14 residues. Germline lookup yields CDR1 MNHEY and CDR2 SMNVEV (reference sequence). The CDR3 DNA sequence: TGTGCCAGCAGTCGAGACAGGGGGCTTGGAAAACTGTTTTTT. It encodes CASSRDRGLGKLFF.

The V and J genes are TRBV5-1 and TRBJ1-5; TRBD1 is a possible D gene (5 bases). With 4 bases removed from V and 7 bases from J, the gap between germline ends came to 15 bases. The CDR3 totals 14 residues. Germline CDR1 SGHRS, CDR2 YFSETQ. Here the CDR3 DNA reads TGCGCCAGCAGCGCCGGGACTTCAGGACAGCCCCAGCATTTT. This translates into CASSAGTSGQPQHF.

In this sample, this clone turned up once. The chain employs TRBV2 and TRBJ2-7; 10 bases match TRBD2. The CDR3 totals 15 residues. J lost 2 bases, V lost 1 base, and 2 bases had no gene match. Germline V gene data show CDR1 as SNHLY and CDR2 as FYNNEI. CDR3 coding DNA: TGTGCCAGCAGTGAAGGGACTAGCGGCACCTACGAGCAGTACTTC. Amino acid sequence: CASSEGTSGTYEQYF.

The J gene is TRBJ2-7, the V gene TRBV6-4; 8 bases match TRBD1. From germline, CDR1 is MRHNA and CDR2 SNTAGT. J gave up 5 bases and V 1 base, and 16 bases lay outside the gene matches. The CDR3 runs to 18 residues. CDR3 DNA sequence: TGTGCCAGCAGTGACTATACCGTGAATCAGGGGGCGCGCGACGAGCAGTACTTC. Translation: CASSDYTVNQGARDEQYF.

The chain uses TRBV10-3 and TRBJ2-7; D is unresolved. V was pared by 1 base and J by 2 bases, with 3 bases between. Germline lookup yields CDR1 ENHRY and CDR2 SYGVKD. The CDR3 has 12 residues. This CDR3 reads CAISEYTYEQYF. CDR3 DNA: TGTGCCATCAGTGAGTATACCTACGAGCAGTACTTC.